The rows below give T cell receptor beta chains drawn from one sample of a study of blood T cell repertoires in COVID-19. The method was immunoSEQ multiplex PCR; TCRdb's version includes in-frame clones alone and lacks a portion of them. The sample shows about 150,000 clones, over 60% of them seen only once. Sequencing was performed on peripheral blood. The origin of the receptors is a woman at least 80 years old with acute or convalescent COVID-19. The CDR3 runs from the conserved cysteine through the conserved F or W. The D gene is left open where the match is weak. For some rows the clone size is stated as once, few or many, or as a class when expanded; others skip it.

V gene	D gene	J gene	clone size	CDR3 protein	CDR3 DNA
TRBV11-1	NA	TRBJ2-1	NA	CASSSISRSYNEQFF	TGTGCCAGCAGCTCAATAAGCCGCTCCTACAATGAGCAGTTCTTC
TRBV15	TRBD1	TRBJ2-5	once	CATSSLLGQQETQYF	TGTGCCACCAGCAGCCTACTGGGACAGCAAGAGACCCAGTACTTC
TRBV5-1	TRBD1	TRBJ2-1	NA	CASSPDPGTGLNNEQFF	TGCGCCAGCAGCCCGGACCCCGGGACAGGGTTAAACAATGAGCAGTTCTTC
TRBV7-2	NA	TRBJ1-3	NA	CASSLGLPGNTIYF	TGTGCCAGCAGCTTAGGACTGCCTGGAAACACCATATATTTT
TRBV4-1	TRBD2	TRBJ2-1	once	CASSQAPVTSGINNEQFF	TGCGCCAGCAGCCAAGCCCCTGTTACTAGCGGGATAAACAATGAGCAGTTCTTC
TRBV5-5	NA	TRBJ2-5	NA	CASSLDGVGAQYF	TGTGCCAGCAGCTTGGATGGGGTCGGGGCCCAGTACTTC
TRBV10-3	NA	TRBJ1-2	NA	CAISGQDYGYTF	TGTGCCATCAGTGGACAGGACTATGGCTACACCTTC
TRBV29-1	NA	TRBJ2-7	NA	CSVEQRLASSYEQYF	TGCAGCGTTGAGCAGCGCCTAGCAAGCTCCTACGAGCAGTACTTC
TRBV18	NA	TRBJ1-1	NA	CASSPPGRAQNTEAFF	TGTGCCAGCTCACCACCGGGCAGGGCCCAGAACACTGAAGCTTTCTTT
TRBV10-3	TRBD2	TRBJ2-3	NA	CAISEGGDSGRAPDTQYF	TGTGCCATCAGTGAAGGGGGGGACAGCGGGAGGGCCCCAGATACGCAGTATTTT
TRBV6-1	TRBD2	TRBJ2-7	NA	CASSEASGRARAYEQYF	TGTGCCAGCAGTGAAGCCAGCGGGAGGGCTCGGGCCTACGAGCAGTACTTC
TRBV19	NA	TRBJ1-4	NA	CASNRGDEKLFF	TGTGCCTCCAACCGAGGTGATGAAAAACTGTTTTTT
TRBV6-4	NA	TRBJ2-1	few	CASSETGPNNEQFF	TGTGCCAGCAGTGAGACAGGACCAAACAATGAGCAGTTCTTC
TRBV4-3	TRBD1	TRBJ1-2	few	CASSQVRQGWGYTF	TGCGCCAGCAGCCAAGTCCGACAGGGCTGGGGCTACACCTTC
TRBV7-9	NA	TRBJ2-5	NA	CASSFRLEGTETQYF	TGTGCCAGCAGCTTCAGACTAGAGGGGACGGAGACCCAGTACTTC
TRBV12-5	NA	TRBJ2-2	NA	CASRISGSTGELFF	TGTGCTAGTCGAATTTCGGGGAGCACCGGGGAGCTGTTTTTT
TRBV7-9	NA	TRBJ1-2	NA	CASTLTGEGYGYTF	TGTGCCAGCACCCTCACGGGGGAAGGCTATGGCTACACCTTC
TRBV3-1/TRBV3-2	TRBD1	TRBJ2-2	NA	CASRGTGGYTGELFF	TGTGCCAGCAGGGGGACAGGGGGCTACACCGGGGAGCTGTTTTTT
TRBV12-3/TRBV12-4	TRBD1	TRBJ2-7	NA	CASSLYRGEQYF	TGTGCCAGCAGTCTATACAGGGGAGAGCAGTACTTC
TRBV6-5	TRBD1	TRBJ2-7	NA	CASSQQGILYEQYF	TGTGCCAGCAGTCAACAGGGGATCCTCTACGAGCAGTACTTC
TRBV5-6	NA	TRBJ2-1	NA	CASSLRWPGPDNEQFF	TGTGCCAGCAGCTTGAGGTGGCCAGGGCCTGACAATGAGCAGTTCTTC
TRBV7-3	TRBD1	TRBJ1-6	NA	CASSLQGQNSPLHF	TGTGCCAGCAGCTTACAGGGACAGAATTCACCCCTCCACTTT